This entry lists 32 T cell receptor beta chains sequenced from one sample in a study of blood T cell repertoires in COVID-19. The method was immunoSEQ multiplex PCR; TCRdb's version includes in-frame clones alone and lacks a portion of them. The sample contains about 170,000 clones, roughly 89% of which appear only once. The sequencing sample was made of peripheral blood. These receptors were obtained from a man between 18 and 29 years old with active or convalescent COVID-19.

CDR3 DNA sequence: TGTGCCAGCAGCTTGGGACTAGCGGGAGCTCGCGAGCAGTACTTC. Its translation: CASSLGLAGAREQYF. The V and J genes are TRBV7-9 and TRBJ2-7, with TRBD2 matching over 14 bases. This CDR3 is built from 15 residues. V lost 3 bases, J lost 6 bases, and 4 bases stayed unmatched. The germline CDR1 and CDR2 sequences are SEHNR and FQNEAQ (reference sequence).

The chain links TRBV7-9 to TRBJ1-2; weak D call: TRBD1 (6 bases). Germline CDR1 is SEHNR and CDR2 is FQNEAQ (reference sequence). V shed 5 bases and J shed 7 bases, with 26 bases lying between them. The CDR3 runs to 17 residues. The CDR3 protein is CASSLSISRTGLGGYTF. The CDR3 coding sequence is TGTGCCAGCAGCCTATCTATTTCACGAACAGGGTTGGGTGGCTACACCTTC.

This chain uses TRBV5-4 with TRBJ2-1; 10 nucleotides align to TRBD2. The ends lost 4 bases at V and 8 bases at J; junction bases unmatched: 6. The CDR3 spans 14 residues. CDR1 and CDR2 from the germline V gene are SGHNT and YYREEE (reference sequence). DNA of the CDR3: TGTGCCAGCAGCAGCGGGGGGGCCAGGGATGAGCAGTTCTTC. Residues: CASSSGGARDEQFF.

The chain carries TRBV6-1 and TRBJ2-7; 7 bases line up with TRBD2. The V and J ends lost 2 bases and 6 bases, in that order; junction bases with no gene match: 10. This CDR3 is 15 amino acids long. The germline V gene has CDR1 MNHNS and CDR2 SASEGT. As DNA, the CDR3 is TGTGCCAGCAGTGAAATGAGGCGGGAGAGTTTCGAGCAGTACTTC. Its protein product is CASSEMRRESFEQYF.

The chain links TRBV2 to TRBJ2-1; 7 bases align to TRBD1. The germline V gene has CDR1 SNHLY and CDR2 FYNNEI. The CDR3 extends over 17 amino acids. J lost 7 bases, V lost 3 bases, and 15 bases had no gene match. For the CDR3, the DNA is TGTGCCAGCAGTGACCGAAGAACAGGGGTTGAGGGAAATGAGCAGTTCTTC. Protein sequence: CASSDRRTGVEGNEQFF.

The J gene is TRBJ1-5, the V gene TRBV2; 7 bases fit TRBD1. V shed 2 bases and J 3 bases; nucleotides not matched to a gene: 4. The CDR3 has 15 amino acids. The V gene's germline CDR1 is SNHLY and CDR2 FYNNEI. The CDR3 nucleotides are TGTGCCAGCAGTGAAAGGGGGACAGTCAATCAGCCCCAGCATTTT. This translates into CASSERGTVNQPQHF.

This clone occurred a few times. This chain joins TRBV5-6 and TRBJ2-7; TRBD2 matches at 7 bases. V trimming: 2 bases; J trimming: 4 bases; junction bases outside the gene matches: 0. CDR3 size: 12 residues. The germline gives CDR1 SGHDT, CDR2 YYEEEE. The CDR3 sequence: CASSFSGYEQYF. The CDR3, as DNA: TGTGCCAGCAGCTTTAGCGGGTACGAGCAGTACTTC.

The chain recombines TRBV13 with TRBJ1-4; unclear D gene. The CDR3 runs 15 residues. Trimming removed 1 base at V and 1 base at J, with 7 bases between. Germline-derived CDR1 and CDR2 are PRHDT and FYEKMQ (reference sequence). The CDR3 loop reads CASSLAGGTNEKLFF. CDR3 in DNA: TGTGCCAGCAGCTTAGCGGGAGGAACTAATGAAAAACTGTTTTTT.

J is TRBJ1-2 and V is TRBV19; TRBD1 matches 8 bases. V lost 1 base and J lost 8; bases outside the gene matches: 15. This CDR3 has 17 residues. Looked up from germline, CDR1 is LNHDA and CDR2 is SQIVND (reference sequence). The CDR3 DNA is TGTGCCAGTAGTATAGTGGGACAGGAGTCAGTTGTGCAAGGCTACACCTTC. Translated: CASSIVGQESVVQGYTF. The whole variable domain, filled in from reference TRBV19 and TRBJ1-2, reads DGGITQSPKYLFRKEGQNVTLSCEQNLNHDAMYWYRQDPGQGLRLIYYSQIVNDFQKGDIAEGYSVSREKKESFPLTVTSAQKNPTAFYLCASSIVGQESVVQGYTFGSGTRLTVV.

This clone came up a few times. The genes are TRBV28 and TRBJ1-3, with unresolved D. Germline V CDR1 and CDR2: MDHEN, SYDVKM. Trimming cost V 6 bases and J 6 bases, with 9 bases left between them. This CDR3 is built from 12 residues. DNA of the CDR3: TGTGCCAGCAGCAACTATTTAAACACCATATATTTT. Amino acids: CASSNYLNTIYF. The whole variable domain, filled in from reference TRBV28 and TRBJ1-3, reads DVKVTQSSRYLVKRTGEKVFLECVQDMDHENMFWYRQDPGLGLRLIYFSYDVKMKEKGDIPEGYSVSREKKERFSLILESASTNQTSMYLCASSNYLNTIYFGEGSWLTVV.

This clone is a singleton in its sample. This chain connects TRBV11-3 to TRBJ1-2; D possibly corresponds to TRBD1 (6 bases). The CDR3 spans 18 residues. Between the trimmed V and J ends, which lost 1 base and 2 bases, there was a span of 20 bases. Germline V CDR1 and CDR2: SGHNT, YENEEA. CDR3 nucleotides: TGTGCCAGCAGCTTAGGACCCCCTCCCGGGACATCCAACTATGGCTACACCTTC. Translated, it gives CASSLGPPPGTSNYGYTF.

The chain recombines TRBV29-1 with TRBJ2-1, with 15 bases fitting TRBD2. Trimming removed 2 bases from V and 0 bases from J; junction bases left unmatched: 11. CDR3 length: 20 amino acids. CDR1 is SQVTM, CDR2 ANQGSEA, per germline. The DNA of the CDR3 is TGCAGCGTTGAACCTTTGGGGGGACTAGCGGGAGGTAGCTCCTACAATGAGCAGTTCTTC. Amino acids: CSVEPLGGLAGGSSYNEQFF.

V and J are TRBV24-1 and TRBJ1-2; weak D call: TRBD1 (5 bases). The CDR3 loop spans 11 amino acids. Trimming removed 8 bases at V and 6 bases at J, with 9 bases between. Germline V gene sequence: CDR1 KGHDR, CDR2 SFDVKD. The CDR3, as DNA: TGTGCCACCAAGTCAGGGAATGGCTACACCTTC. Translated: CATKSGNGYTF.

The genes are TRBV10-3 and TRBJ2-7, with 13 nucleotides matching TRBD2. The length of the CDR3 is 17 residues. Germline CDR1 is ENHRY and CDR2 is SYGVKD. Unmatched junction bases numbered 9, after V lost 5 bases and J lost 2 bases. CDR3 residues: CAISSGLAGVGPYEQYF. The CDR3 coding sequence is TGTGCCATCAGTTCCGGACTAGCGGGAGTAGGCCCCTACGAGCAGTACTTC.

This sequence joins TRBV2 and TRBJ2-5; 8 bases agree with TRBD1. The CDR3 contains 15 residues. The germline V gene encodes CDR1 SNHLY and CDR2 FYNNEI. V dropped 3 bases and J dropped 5; count of bases not matched to a gene: 8. CDR3 sequence reads: CASSDSTGGMETQYF. The CDR3 DNA reads as TGTGCCAGCAGTGATTCTACAGGGGGTATGGAGACCCAGTACTTC.

This clone was counted a few times. The rearrangement uses TRBV18 and TRBJ1-3; D is undetermined. Germline V gene lookup returns CDR1 KGHSH and CDR2 LQKENI. V dropped 6 bases and J dropped 2 bases, with 11 bases sitting between them. The CDR3 consists of 14 residues. CDR3 coding DNA: TGTGCCAGCTCCTACGAGAGGGCTGGAAACACCATATATTTT. It translates to CASSYERAGNTIYF.

This chain connects TRBV5-1 to TRBJ2-7; maybe TRBD2 (7 bases). The ends were cut back, 0 bases at V and 2 bases at J, with 15 bases in the middle. The V gene's germline CDR1 is SGHRS and CDR2 YFSETQ. The length of the CDR3 is 16 residues. The CDR3 loop is CASSLGGGPGTYEQYV. CDR3 DNA: TGCGCCAGCAGCTTGGGGGGGGGCCCCGGAACCTACGAGCAGTACGTC.

This chain uses TRBV7-7 with TRBJ2-7; weak D call: TRBD2 (6 bases). Germline V gene data show CDR1 as SSHAT and CDR2 as FNYEAQ (reference sequence). Trimming stripped 6 bases from V and 4 bases from J, with 13 bases between. The CDR3 is made up of 13 amino acids. DNA for the CDR3: TGTGCCAGCAGTCGATCGGAGGGGTACGAGCAGTACTTC. This sequence encodes CASSRSEGYEQYF.

The rearrangement joins TRBV5-1 to TRBJ2-1; a possible D gene is TRBD1 (6 bases). The CDR3 has 15 residues. Germline CDR1 reads SGHRS; CDR2 reads YFSETQ. The germline V and J ends were trimmed by 1 base and 6 bases, with 14 bases remaining between them. The CDR3 loop is CASSLNGDKLNEQFF. CDR3 coding DNA: TGCGCCAGCAGCTTGAATGGGGACAAACTCAATGAGCAGTTCTTC.

The chain combines TRBV4-3 with TRBJ2-7, with D maybe TRBD1 (5 bases). This CDR3 contains 14 residues. The V and J ends lost 1 base and 4 bases respectively, with 11 bases between them. Germline CDR1 and CDR2: LGHNA and YSLEER. The CDR3 coding sequence is TGCGCCAGCAGCCAAGGCGTCCAGGGATACGAGCAGTACTTC. Protein: CASSQGVQGYEQYF.

This clone was observed a handful of times. This sequence joins TRBV7-9 and TRBJ1-5; 7 positions agree with TRBD1. This CDR3 contains 14 residues. Trimming at V came to 4 bases and at J to 5 bases, leaving 5 bases not matched to a gene. Germline V CDR1 and CDR2: SEHNR, FQNEAQ (reference sequence). In DNA, the CDR3 is TGTGCCAGCAGCTCCGGGACAGCTCATCAGCCCCAGCATTTT. Protein sequence: CASSSGTAHQPQHF.

The chain employs TRBV27 and TRBJ2-2; a possible D gene is TRBD2 (5 bases). The V and J ends lost 2 bases and 4 bases respectively, with 5 bases between them. From germline, CDR1 is MNHEY and CDR2 SMNVEV (reference sequence). CDR3 size: 13 residues. The CDR3 DNA follows: TGTGCCAGCAGTTTAAGCGGCACCGGGGAGCTGTTTTTT. This sequence encodes CASSLSGTGELFF.

The rearrangement uses TRBV11-2 and TRBJ2-2, with TRBD2 matching over 9 bases. Trimming cost V 1 base and J 7 bases; bases outside gene matches: 4. Germline V gene data show CDR1 as SGHAT and CDR2 as FQNNGV. The CDR3 covers 15 residues. CDR3 in amino acids: CASSLGGRAGGELFF. DNA for the CDR3: TGTGCCAGCAGCTTAGGCGGGAGGGCCGGCGGGGAGCTGTTTTTT.

V is TRBV5-8 and J is TRBJ1-5, with D possibly TRBD1 on 5 matching bases. Trimming cost V 0 bases and J 4 bases, with 8 bases left between them. The CDR3 totals 14 residues. Germline V gives CDR1 SGHTS, CDR2 YDEGEE. DNA for the CDR3: TGTGCCAGCAGCTTGGCGGGGGGTAATCAGCCCCAGCATTTT. Amino acid sequence: CASSLAGGNQPQHF. The full variable domain, completed using reference TRBV5-8 and TRBJ1-5, is EAGVTQSPTHLIKTRGQQATLRCSPISGHTSVYWYQQALGLGLQFLLWYDEGEERNRGNFPPRFSGRQFPNYSSELNVNALELEDSALYLCASSLAGGNQPQHFGDGTRLSIL.

The CDR3 sequence: CASSQVGRGGGYTF. The CDR3 nucleotides are TGTGCCAGCAGCCAAGTGGGCAGGGGCGGTGGCTACACCTTC. This chain links TRBV14 with TRBJ1-2; a weak D match, TRBD1 (6 bases). CDR1 is SGHDN and CDR2 is FVKESK in the germline V gene. The V end lost 1 base, the J end lost 7 bases, and 13 bases lay between the germline ends. This CDR3 spans 14 amino acids.

This chain joins TRBV5-4 and TRBJ2-7; 7 positions agree with TRBD1. This CDR3 has 15 amino acids. The V gene's germline CDR1 is SGHNT and CDR2 YYREEE (reference sequence). V dropped 0 bases and J dropped 3; count of bases not matched to a gene: 6. The CDR3: CASSLDPTGDYEQYV. CDR3 bases: TGTGCCAGCAGCTTGGACCCAACAGGGGACTACGAGCAGTACGTC.

This chain joins TRBV10-3 and TRBJ1-3; no clear D gene. This CDR3 comprises 16 residues. Trimming pared 0 bases from V and 0 bases from J, leaving 9 bases between. Germline V gives CDR1 ENHRY, CDR2 SYGVKD. In DNA, the CDR3 is TGTGCCATCAGTGAGTCGAGGACTCTCTCTGGAAACACCATATATTTT. This sequence encodes CAISESRTLSGNTIYF.

The V and J genes are TRBV7-8 and TRBJ1-1; TRBD1 aligns across 10 bases. Per germline, CDR1 SGHVS and CDR2 FQNEAQ. Trimming took 1 base from V and 10 from J; bases not matched to a gene: 6. This CDR3 is 14 amino acids long. CDR3: CASSLVRTGGSAFF. CDR3 coding DNA: TGTGCCAGCAGCTTAGTTAGGACAGGGGGTTCAGCTTTCTTT.

V and J are TRBV5-1 and TRBJ1-1; possibly TRBD1 for D (5 bases). This CDR3 spans 15 amino acids. Germline V gene data show CDR1 as SGHRS and CDR2 as YFSETQ. V dropped 2 bases and J dropped 5 bases, with 16 bases sitting between them. DNA for the CDR3: TGCGCCAGCAGCTTTGCTTCGCGGGGGGGTACTGAAGCTTTCTTT. Translating gives CASSFASRGGTEAFF.

The chain carries TRBV11-3 and TRBJ2-7; D is unresolved. This CDR3 has 11 residues. Germline V CDR1 and CDR2: SGHNT, YENEEA. V lost 5 bases, J lost 11 bases, and 13 bases lay in between. The CDR3 DNA reads TGTGCCAGCAGCCCTTCTACGAGCAAGTACGTC. It codes for CASSPSTSKYV.

The chain employs TRBV27 and TRBJ2-3; D is unresolved. The CDR3 contains 15 residues. V lost 3 bases and J 3 bases, leaving 13 bases between the germline ends. Germline CDR1 MNHEY, CDR2 SMNVEV (reference sequence). CDR3 coding DNA: TGTGCCAGCAGTTTGCCCGCTTCCGGGACAGATACGCAGTATTTT. This sequence encodes CASSLPASGTDTQYF.

The chain couples TRBV27 to TRBJ2-7; TRBD2 aligns across 8 bases. Trimming cost V 6 bases and J 6 bases; bases outside gene matches: 13. Germline CDR1 reads MNHEY; CDR2 reads SMNVEV (reference sequence). CDR3 size: 15 residues. In DNA, the CDR3 is TGTGCCAGCAGACCATTACTAGCGGCTGGACCCGAGCAGTACTTC. Translation gives CASRPLLAAGPEQYF.